Given below is one TCR beta chain in context. The antigen remains undetermined. TCRdb re-called the 5' RACE reads with MiXCR, one entry per CDR3 protein. This sample has approximately 470,000 distinct CDR3 sequences; 13% to 15% occur once, and the top ten carry roughly 0.5%. This record comes from a study of identical twins. This CDR3 comprises 17 residues. From germline, CDR1 is MDHEN and CDR2 SYDVKM. V was clipped by 5 bases and J by 3 bases; unmatched bases: 10. Broader study findings: The study drew conclusions from cross-sectional statistical analysis, not from following the same donors. Carriage of fewer insertions was seen in abundant cord blood beta clonotypes, whereas memory repertoires showed none. Researchers reported excess low generation probability among twin-shared out-of-frame alpha sequences. Researchers reported weaker excess twin sharing in beta out-of-frame sequences.

These same data were also listed under a study on yellow fever vaccine responses in identical twins.

The receptor comes from a woman aged 18 to 35 in good health. The sequenced material came from CD4+ T cells sorted from blood. The rearrangement links TRBV28 to TRBJ2-3; 11 bases line up with TRBD2. CDR3 DNA sequence: TGTGCCAGCAGTGAAGGTAGCGGGAGGGCCACGACAGATACGCAGTATTTT. Its translation: CASSEGSGRATTDTQYF.